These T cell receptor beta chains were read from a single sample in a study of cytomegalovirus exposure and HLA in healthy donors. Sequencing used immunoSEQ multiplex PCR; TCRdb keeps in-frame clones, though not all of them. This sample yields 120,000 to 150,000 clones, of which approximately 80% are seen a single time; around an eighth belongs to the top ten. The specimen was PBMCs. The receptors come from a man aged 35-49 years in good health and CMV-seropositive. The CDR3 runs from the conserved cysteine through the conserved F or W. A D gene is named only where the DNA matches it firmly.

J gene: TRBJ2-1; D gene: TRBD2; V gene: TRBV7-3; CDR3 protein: CASSLGGGLATYNEQFF; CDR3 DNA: TGTGCCAGCAGCTTAGGGGGGGGACTAGCAACCTACAATGAGCAGTTCTTC
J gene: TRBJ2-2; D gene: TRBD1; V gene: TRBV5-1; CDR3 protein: CASSLDRGSTGELFF; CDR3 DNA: TGCGCCAGCAGCTTGGACAGGGGGAGCACCGGGGAGCTGTTTTTT
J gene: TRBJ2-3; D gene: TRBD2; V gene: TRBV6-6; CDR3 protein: CASSYPLSGTTDTQYF; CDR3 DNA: TGTGCCAGCAGTTACCCCCTAAGCGGGACTACAGATACGCAGTATTTT
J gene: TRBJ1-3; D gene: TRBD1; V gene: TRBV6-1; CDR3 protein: CASNQGTGYTIYF; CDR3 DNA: TGTGCCAGCAATCAGGGGACAGGGTACACCATATATTTT
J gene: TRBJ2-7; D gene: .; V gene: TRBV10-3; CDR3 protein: CATWPEGRPYEQYF; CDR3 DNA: TGTGCCACATGGCCCGAAGGGAGACCCTACGAGCAGTACTTC
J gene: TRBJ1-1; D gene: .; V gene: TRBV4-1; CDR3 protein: CASRQTGIMNTEAFF; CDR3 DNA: TGCGCCAGCAGACAGACAGGAATTATGAACACTGAAGCTTTCTTT
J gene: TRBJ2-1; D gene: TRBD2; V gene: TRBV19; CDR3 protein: CASSIVRWSGGNEQFF; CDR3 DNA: TGTGCCAGTAGTATAGTCAGGTGGTCGGGGGGCAATGAGCAGTTCTTC
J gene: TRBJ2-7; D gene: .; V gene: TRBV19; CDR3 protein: CASSIFAGYEQYF; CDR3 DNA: TGTGCCAGTAGTATTTTCGCCGGCTACGAGCAGTACTTC
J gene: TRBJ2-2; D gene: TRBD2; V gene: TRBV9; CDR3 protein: CASSPWGGRSNTGELFF; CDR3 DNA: TGTGCCAGCAGCCCATGGGGGGGACGGTCGAACACCGGGGAGCTGTTTTTT
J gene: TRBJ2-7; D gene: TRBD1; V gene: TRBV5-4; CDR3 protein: CASSPGTGFYEQYF; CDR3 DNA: TGTGCCAGCAGCCCCGGGACAGGCTTCTACGAGCAGTACTTC
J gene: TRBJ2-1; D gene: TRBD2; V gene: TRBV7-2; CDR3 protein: CASSAGVGRHSSNEQFF; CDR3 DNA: TGTGCCAGCAGCGCGGGGGTGGGAAGACACAGCTCCAATGAGCAGTTCTTC
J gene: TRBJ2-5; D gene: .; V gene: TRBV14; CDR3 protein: CASSQGQLSLQETQYF; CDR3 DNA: TGTGCCAGCAGCCAAGGACAGCTGAGCCTACAAGAGACCCAGTACTTC
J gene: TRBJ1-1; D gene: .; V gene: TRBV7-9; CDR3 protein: CASSLTPGGEAFF; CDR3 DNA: TGTGCCAGCAGCCTCACTCCAGGAGGCGAAGCTTTCTTT
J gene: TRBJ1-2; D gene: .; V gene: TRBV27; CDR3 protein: CASRMTWGQRYTF; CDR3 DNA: TGTGCCAGCAGGATGACTTGGGGCCAGCGCTACACCTTC
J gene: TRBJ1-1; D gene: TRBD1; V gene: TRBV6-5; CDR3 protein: CASRTPGGSVEAFF; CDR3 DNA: TGTGCCAGCAGAACGCCAGGGGGTTCGGTTGAAGCTTTCTTT